This T cell receptor beta chain came from a study of beta chain features in type 1 diabetes. Regarding the study as a whole: HLA effects on TCRB rearrangement stayed unresolved here. Among patients with Type 1 diabetes, TCRB CDR3s were moderately but significantly shorter in every one of the four CD4+ subsets. It was among patients, rather than healthy donors, that naive, central memory and Treg TCRB repertoires appeared more similar.

The CDR3 length is 11 residues. The V gene's germline CDR1 is SEHNR and CDR2 FQNEAQ (reference sequence). Every isolated RNA sample was fully reverse transcribed, so sequencing captured expressed TCRB transcripts. TCRdb's table, derived via immunoSEQ multiplex PCR, lists solely in-frame clones and lacks some. There are tens of thousands of clones in the sample; roughly 69% occur only once, and about 3.9% lies in the top ten. Purities in excess of 95% were seen in all sorted populations. Remarks on this clone: Its antigen is not known.

The sequencing sample was made of Tregs from blood. The clonotype comes from a man aged 18 to 29 with type 1 diabetes. The genes are TRBV7-9 and TRBJ2-5; D is uncertain. TRBJ2-7 explains the end of the DNA better; the J call may be wrong. CDR3 sequence (DNA): TGTGCCAGCAGCATAGTCCACGAGCAGTACTTC. Its translation is CASSIVHEQYF.